What follows are 15 T cell receptor beta chains derived from one specimen sequenced in a study of blood T cells in healthy people across ages. Alongside a J-beta primer mix, a sample-barcoded 5' primer served in a second PCR lasting roughly 7 to 11 cycles. MiXCR, run by TCRdb on the 5' RACE reads, gives a single entry per CDR3 protein. The sample has 700,000 or so distinct CDR3 sequences; 22% are singletons. Input material: blood. The receptors come from a man in his 70s in good health.

This clonotype came up a few times. The junction does not match germline at one end; this may be a read error. This chain uses TRBV27 with TRBJ1-6; a possible D gene is TRBD1 (5 bases). CDR1 MNHEY and CDR2 SMNVEV come from the germline V gene (reference sequence). The CDR3 loop spans 15 amino acids. The CDR3: CASSSWEGVNSPLHF. DNA of the CDR3: TGTGCCAGCAGTTCTTGGGAAGGGGTGAATTCACCTCTCCACTTT.

This clonotype came up a few times. The chain carries TRBV19 and TRBJ1-5; 7 nucleotides align to TRBD1. J was trimmed by 7 bases and V by 3 bases; bases with no gene match: 9. The CDR3 runs 15 residues. CDR1 and CDR2 from the germline V gene are LNHDA and SQIVND (reference sequence). The CDR3 here is CASSIREGGGQPQHF. In DNA form, the CDR3 reads TGTGCCAGTAGTATCAGAGAAGGGGGCGGGCAGCCCCAGCATTTT.

The CDR3 is CASSYRENVYNEQFF. The CDR3 DNA follows: TGTGCCAGCAGTTACCGGGAGAATGTGTACAATGAGCAGTTCTTC. The rearrangement joins TRBV12-3 or TRBV12-4 to TRBJ2-1; possibly TRBD2 for D (6 bases). The CDR3 is made up of 15 amino acids. V was cut by 4 bases and J by 4 bases, with 14 bases left in between.

In this sample, this clonotype turned up a few times. This chain joins TRBV15 and TRBJ2-3; perhaps D is TRBD1 or TRBD2 (5 bases each). The CDR3 has 15 amino acids. Trimming left V 5 bases short and J 4 bases short, with 16 bases between. Germline lookup yields CDR1 LNHNV and CDR2 YYDKDF (reference sequence). The CDR3 reads CATSRNPGRADTQYF. CDR3 DNA: TGTGCCACCAGCCGAAACCCGGGGCGAGCAGATACGCAGTATTTT.

V gene TRBV5-1 combines with J gene TRBJ2-4; D ambiguous. This CDR3 is built from 14 residues. The V gene's germline CDR1 is SGHRS and CDR2 YFSETQ. V was cut by 5 bases and J by 12 bases, with 21 bases left in between. The CDR3 DNA follows: TGCGCCAGCAGATTGCCGGCGGACGGATCCTCTCAGTACTTC. This gives the protein CASRLPADGSSQYF. Using reference TRBV5-1 and TRBJ2-4 for the parts outside the CDR3, the full variable domain is KAGVTQTPRYLIKTRGQQVTLSCSPISGHRSVSWYQQTPGQGLQFLFEYFSETQRNKGNFPGRFSGRQFSNSRSEMNVSTLELGDSALYLCASRLPADGSSQYFGAGTRLSVL.

This chain connects TRBV3-1 to TRBJ2-4, with 10 bases aligning to TRBD2. V was pared by 3 bases and J by 3 bases, with 2 bases of the junction left unmatched. The CDR3 has 15 amino acids. CDR1 is LGHDT and CDR2 is YNNKEL in the germline V gene (reference sequence). The CDR3 loop is CASSHPSGGKNIQYF. CDR3 in DNA: TGTGCCAGCAGCCATCCTAGCGGGGGCAAAAACATTCAGTACTTC.

This clonotype was observed a handful of times. The rearrangement links TRBV18 to TRBJ1-2; D uncertain. Trimming stripped 5 bases from V and 3 bases from J, with 10 bases between. CDR1 KGHSH and CDR2 LQKENI come from the germline V gene. This CDR3 has 13 amino acids. CDR3 sequence (DNA): TGTGCCAGCTCAGGGGTGTCAGACTATGGCTACACCTTC. Translating it yields CASSGVSDYGYTF.

The chain combines TRBV30 with TRBJ1-5; tentatively, D is TRBD1 (5 bases). Trimming took 4 bases from V and 0 from J, leaving 7 bases between them. The CDR3 loop spans 13 amino acids. The germline CDR1 and CDR2 sequences are GTSNPN and SVGIG (reference sequence). DNA of the CDR3: TGTGCCTGGACGACAGATAGCAATCAGCCCCAGCATTTT. Protein product: CAWTTDSNQPQHF.

The V and J genes are TRBV3-1 and TRBJ2-4; TRBD1 might be the D (5 bases). Germline V gene lookup returns CDR1 LGHDT and CDR2 YNNKEL (reference sequence). Trimming took off 1 base at V and 0 bases at J, with 13 bases between the two ends. This CDR3 is 17 amino acids long. CDR3 protein: CASSQVWTISAKNIQYF. The CDR3 region has the DNA TGTGCCAGCAGCCAAGTTTGGACAATCTCAGCCAAAAACATTCAGTACTTC.

This clonotype was seen only a few times. The chain is built from TRBV12-3 or TRBV12-4 and TRBJ1-5; TRBD1 might be the D (5 bases). The germline V and J ends were trimmed by 7 bases and 11 bases, with 21 bases remaining between them. This CDR3 has 14 residues. CDR3: CASTLGGAPETQHF. CDR3 in DNA: TGTGCCAGCACCCTCGGAGGGGCTCCGGAGACCCAGCATTTT.

The chain couples TRBV13 to TRBJ1-4; the D is unclear. Between the trimmed V and J ends, which lost 5 bases and 7 bases, there was a span of 17 bases. Per germline, CDR1 PRHDT and CDR2 FYEKMQ (reference sequence). CDR3 length: 15 amino acids. For the CDR3, the DNA is TGTGCCAGCAGCCAAGCCGGACGGACCCGTGAAAAACTGTTTTTT. Translating it yields CASSQAGRTREKLFF. The whole variable domain, filled in from reference TRBV13 and TRBJ1-4, reads AAGVIQSPRHLIKEKRETATLKCYPIPRHDTVYWYQQGPGQDPQFLISFYEKMQSDKGSIPDRFSAQQFSDYHSELNMSSLELGDSALYFCASSQAGRTREKLFFGSGTQLSVL.

The rearrangement uses TRBV21-1 and TRBJ1-1. TRBV21-1 is a known pseudogene. The CDR3 consists of 15 residues. CDR3 nucleotides: TGTGCCAGCAGCGTTAGGGTTTTACAGAGCACTGAAGCTTTCTTT. Translation gives CASSVRVLQSTEAFF.

J is TRBJ2-2 and V is TRBV29-1, with no clear D. This CDR3 contains 11 residues. Per the germline V gene, CDR1 is SQVTM and CDR2 is ANQGSEA. The V and J ends lost 3 bases and 4 bases respectively, with 3 bases between them. CDR3 sequence reads: CSVDLTGELFF. In DNA, the CDR3 is TGCAGCGTTGACCTCACCGGGGAGCTGTTTTTT.

This clonotype appeared a few times. The rearrangement uses TRBV4-1 and TRBJ2-5; D possibly uses TRBD1 or TRBD2 (6 bases each). This CDR3 region has 14 residues. The V and J ends lost 3 bases and 5 bases respectively, with 13 bases between them. The germline CDR1 and CDR2 sequences are MGHRA and YSYEKL. CDR3 bases: TGCGCCAGCAGCCACCTCGGGGGCGGGGAGACCCAGTACTTC. This sequence encodes CASSHLGGGETQYF.

The table lists this clonotype with a few counts. J is TRBJ2-3 and V is TRBV20-1, with D unresolved. The CDR3 covers 13 residues. V gave up 2 bases and J gave up 1 base, with 7 bases separating them. CDR1 DFQATT and CDR2 SNEGSKA come from the germline V gene (reference sequence). The CDR3 protein is CSARRQGTDTQYF. DNA for the CDR3: TGCAGTGCTAGAAGGCAGGGCACAGATACGCAGTATTTT.